The 27 T cell receptor beta chains reported below all come from one sample, sequenced in a study of read filtering for tumor transcriptome and immune sequencing (TCRdb year 2020). The instrument given in TCRdb is Illumina HiSeq 4000. The Immunoverse kit was used to build TCR libraries from 400 ng RNA, with molecular barcoded adaptors covering alpha/delta and beta/gamma chains. TCRdb redid the processing of the public reads, applying fastp at Q25 and MiXCR, and retained in-frame beta chains. For every CDR3 protein sequence, its rows merge into one entry that carries the most common genes and DNA. Counted in this sample were over 50,000 distinct CDR3 sequences; roughly 18% of them appeared once. The top ten constitute over 13% of the sample. Sequencing was performed on a population of CD138-negative cells sorted from bone marrow. The intended sense of this specimen's cell subset or site label: bone marrow mononuclear cells depleted of CD138+ plasma/myeloma cells by negative magnetic selection. The receptors come from a donor aged 40 or older with multiple myeloma.

Ten or more counts support this clonotype. The chain is built from TRBV7-9 and TRBJ2-2; unclear D gene. Trimming removed 6 bases from V and 1 base from J, with 6 bases in between. The CDR3 extends over 13 amino acids. From germline, CDR1 is SEHNR and CDR2 FQNEAQ (reference sequence). The CDR3 DNA follows: TGTGCCAGCAGGTCCAGGAACACCGGGGAGCTGTTTTTT. Translated: CASRSRNTGELFF.

Comments on this clonotype: A read error may be the cause here, since a much bigger clone is one base away. The rearrangement uses TRBV28 and TRBJ2-5; 10 bases map to TRBD2. Germline lookup yields CDR1 MDHEN and CDR2 SYDVKM. Germline trimming cut 3 bases from V and 2 bases from J; bases unmatched to any gene: 6. CDR3 length: 16 residues. CDR3: CASSFGASGGQETQYF. CDR3 DNA: TGTGCCAGCAGTTTCGGGGCTAGCGGGGGACAAGAGACCCAGTACTTC.

This clonotype was seen ten or more times. This chain links TRBV9 with TRBJ2-2, with a tentative D call TRBD2 (6 bases). Germline lookup yields CDR1 SGDLS and CDR2 YYNGEE. The CDR3 spans 16 residues. Trimming removed 0 bases from V and 1 base from J, with 10 bases in between. This CDR3 is CASSVALSGNTGELFF. The CDR3 coding sequence is TGTGCCAGCAGCGTAGCCCTTAGCGGGAACACCGGGGAGCTGTTTTTT. Full variable domain (rest looked up from reference TRBV9 and TRBJ2-2): DSGVTQTPKHLITATGQRVTLRCSPRSGDLSVYWYQQSLDQGLQFLIQYYNGEERAKGNILERFSAQQFPDLHSELNLSSLELGDSALYFCASSVALSGNTGELFFGEGSRLTVL.

Details on this clonotype: One base away lies a much larger clone, so this may be a sequencing read error. The chain has TRBV27 and TRBJ2-1, with a weak D call TRBD2 (5 bases). The CDR3 consists of 14 residues. Germline V gives CDR1 MNHEY, CDR2 SMNVEV (reference sequence). The CDR3, as DNA: TGTGCCAGCAGTTTACGATTACTAGTAGATGAGCGGTTCTTC. It translates to CASSLRLLVDERFF.

Comment on this clonotype: A much larger clone differs from this one at a single base, so this may be a read error. The rearrangement uses TRBV28 and TRBJ2-2; D is perhaps TRBD1 or TRBD2 (6 bases each). Germline V gene lookup returns CDR1 MDHEN and CDR2 SYDVKM. The length of the CDR3 is 15 residues. CDR3 residues: CASSLRGAGTGELSF. CDR3 bases: TGTGCCAGCAGTCTGAGGGGGGCTGGCACCGGGGAGCTGTCTTTT.

In this sample, this clonotype turned up many times. J is TRBJ1-4 and V is TRBV14; D not certain. The CDR3 consists of 16 residues. Trimming took 0 bases from V and 5 from J, leaving 13 bases between them. Per germline, CDR1 SGHDN and CDR2 FVKESK. The CDR3 region has the DNA TGTGCCAGCAGCCAAGATCGGGCTGGCAGAAATGAAAAACTGTTTTTT. Its translation: CASSQDRAGRNEKLFF.

This clonotype was observed once. Compared with germline, one end of the junction differs, possibly owing to a read error. This rearrangement joins TRBV5-1 to TRBJ1-1; D is possibly TRBD1 (5 bases). From germline, CDR1 is SGHRS and CDR2 YFSETQ. The CDR3 covers 13 residues. CDR3 in amino acids: CASSSQGNTVAFF. The CDR3 DNA is TGCGCCAGCAGCAGTCAGGGAAACACTGTAGCTTTCTTT.

Ten or more counts support this clonotype. The rearrangement joins TRBV28 to TRBJ2-1, with 14 bases lining up with TRBD2. This CDR3 spans 16 amino acids. V was clipped by 3 bases and J by 9 bases; unmatched bases: 7. CDR1 and CDR2 from the germline V gene are MDHEN and SYDVKM. CDR3 sequence: CASSLTTSGRAGEQFF. The DNA of the CDR3 is TGTGCCAGCAGTTTGACGACTAGCGGGAGGGCCGGTGAGCAGTTCTTC. The entire variable domain, with the rest obtained from reference TRBV28 and TRBJ2-1, is as follows: DVKVTQSSRYLVKRTGEKVFLECVQDMDHENMFWYRQDPGLGLRLIYFSYDVKMKEKGDIPEGYSVSREKKERFSLILESASTNQTSMYLCASSLTTSGRAGEQFFGPGTRLTVL.

This clonotype was detected a few times. A much bigger clone sits one base away, suggesting this may be a read error. V is TRBV20-1 and J is TRBJ1-4; tentatively, D is TRBD1 (6 bases). V was trimmed by 8 bases and J by 8 bases, leaving 21 bases between them. Germline CDR1 and CDR2: DFQATT and SNEGSKA (reference sequence). This CDR3 contains 14 residues. This CDR3 reads CSTRMDSAREKLFF. CDR3 nucleotide sequence: TGCAGTACCCGAATGGACAGCGCTAGGGAAAAACTGTTTTTT.

This clonotype appeared many times. V gene TRBV12-5 combines with J gene TRBJ1-6; the match to TRBD1 covers 9 bases. The CDR3 is 14 residues long. Germline V lookup: CDR1 LGHNT, CDR2 FRNRAP. V lost 5 bases, J lost 6 bases, and 2 bases stayed unmatched. The CDR3 protein is CASGPQGANSPLHF. The CDR3 DNA reads TGTGCTAGTGGTCCACAGGGGGCTAATTCACCCCTCCACTTT.

This clonotype was picked up many times. The genes are TRBV12-3 or TRBV12-4 and TRBJ2-2; D uncertain. The V and J ends lost 7 bases and 6 bases respectively, with 6 bases between them. The length of the CDR3 is 11 residues. The CDR3 region is CASNDPGELFF. For the CDR3, the DNA is TGTGCCAGCAATGATCCCGGGGAGCTGTTTTTT.

This clonotype was observed many times. The V call is TRBV5-1, the J call TRBJ2-7; TRBD1 might be the D (7 bases). This CDR3 contains 14 residues. Trimming stripped 4 bases from V and 6 bases from J, with 17 bases between. Germline V CDR1 and CDR2: SGHRS, YFSETQ. The CDR3 loop is CASSPQGQGGEQYF. CDR3 in DNA: TGCGCCAGCAGCCCCCAAGGGCAGGGGGGCGAGCAGTACTTC.

This clonotype showed up many times. V and J are TRBV6-1 and TRBJ2-1; 10 nucleotides line up with TRBD2. Germline CDR1 and CDR2: MNHNS and SASEGT. This CDR3 contains 21 residues. V dropped 1 base and J dropped 9; count of bases not matched to a gene: 24. This chain's CDR3 is CASSEVPLRGASGGAKGEQFF. DNA for the CDR3: TGTGCCAGCAGTGAAGTGCCCCTGAGGGGGGCCAGCGGGGGGGCGAAAGGTGAGCAGTTCTTC.

This clonotype was detected many times. The chain carries TRBV20-1 and TRBJ2-7; D perhaps matches TRBD1 (7 bases). The germline CDR1 and CDR2 sequences are DFQATT and SNEGSKA (reference sequence). Trimming left V 8 bases short and J 2 bases short, with 28 bases between. This CDR3 is 17 amino acids long. The CDR3 DNA follows: TGCAGTCCCAGATTGGAGGGGGCGGGGACGCGGACCTACGAGCAGTACTTC. Translating it yields CSPRLEGAGTRTYEQYF.

This clonotype appeared many times. The V gene is TRBV20-1, the J gene TRBJ2-1; TRBD2 matches at 12 bases. Germline V gene data show CDR1 as DFQATT and CDR2 as SNEGSKA (reference sequence). The CDR3 sequence is 15 residues long. The J segment lost 6 bases and the V segment lost 5 bases, leaving 8 bases of the junction unmatched. The CDR3 nucleotides are TGCAGTGCTGCCCGGACTAGCGGGATGTTCAATGAGCAGTTCTTC. This sequence encodes CSAARTSGMFNEQFF.

This clonotype occurred many times. This chain uses TRBV9 with TRBJ2-2; TRBD1 might be the D (6 bases). Trimming shortened V by 1 base and J by 7 bases, and 14 bases separated the two germline ends. The germline V gene encodes CDR1 SGDLS and CDR2 YYNGEE. The CDR3 totals 15 residues. CDR3 sequence reads: CASSVTSGEIGELFF. The CDR3 nucleotides are TGTGCCAGCAGCGTAACGTCAGGGGAAATCGGGGAGCTGTTTTTT. Variable domain in full (rest from reference TRBV9 and TRBJ2-2): DSGVTQTPKHLITATGQRVTLRCSPRSGDLSVYWYQQSLDQGLQFLIQYYNGEERAKGNILERFSAQQFPDLHSELNLSSLELGDSALYFCASSVTSGEIGELFFGEGSRLTVL.

In this sample, this clonotype turned up many times. This chain uses TRBV28 with TRBJ1-5; D is uncertain. The germline gives CDR1 MDHEN, CDR2 SYDVKM. V lost 6 bases, J lost 2 bases, and 17 bases lay in between. CDR3 length: 16 residues. CDR3 coding DNA: TGTGCCAGCAGCCAAGGACCTATGAGGGGCAATCAGCCCCAGCATTTT. As protein: CASSQGPMRGNQPQHF.

Concerning this clonotype itself: A far larger clone is one base from this, pointing to a likely read error. CDR3 coding DNA: TGTGCCAGCGGCACCGCGTACGAGCAGTACTTC. It codes for CASGTAYEQYF. The gene calls are TRBV11-2 and TRBJ2-7; D not certain. The CDR3 consists of 11 residues. CDR1 and CDR2 (germline): SGHAT, FQNNGV. Deletions cut 8 bases from V and 4 bases from J, with 9 bases between.

This clonotype appeared many times. The chain is built from TRBV7-6 and TRBJ2-2; possible D gene TRBD2, 7 bases. The germline V and J ends were trimmed by 5 bases and 6 bases, with 16 bases remaining between them. CDR3 size: 15 residues. Germline V gene lookup returns CDR1 SGHVS and CDR2 FNYEAQ. CDR3 region: CASSRNGGPPGELFF. In DNA form, the CDR3 reads TGTGCCAGCAGCAGGAACGGGGGGCCCCCCGGGGAGCTGTTTTTT.

As to this clonotype: A far more abundant clone sits one base away, making this likely a read error. The chain recombines TRBV6-2 or TRBV6-3 with TRBJ2-7, with D possibly TRBD2 on 7 matching bases. Germline V gene sequence: CDR1 MNHEY, CDR2 SVGEGT. This CDR3 spans 17 amino acids. CDR3 bases: TGTGCCAGCAATTACCGGCCTCTGGGGGCGGGAGTGGCCGAGCAGTACTTC. It encodes CASNYRPLGAGVAEQYF.

Many counts were recorded for this clonotype. The V gene is TRBV28, the J gene TRBJ2-1; D may be TRBD2 (6 bases). This CDR3 has 16 residues. Between the trimmed V and J ends, which lost 4 bases and 2 bases, there was a span of 15 bases. Germline loops: CDR1 MDHEN, CDR2 SYDVKM. CDR3 nucleotide sequence: TGTGCCAGCAGTTCGGGTGGGGCGGGGCCCTACAATGAGCAGTTCTTC. This codes for CASSSGGAGPYNEQFF.

A note on this clonotype: A read error may explain this, as a much larger clone is one base away. This chain uses TRBV11-3 with TRBJ2-3; D is unresolved. There are 12 residues in the CDR3. Deletions cut 3 bases from V and 10 bases from J, with 11 bases between. Germline V gene lookup returns CDR1 SGHNT and CDR2 YENEEA. CDR3 coding DNA: TGTGCCAGCAGCTTGATATCCGATGCGCAGTATTTT. Translating it yields CASSLISDAQYF. The full variable domain, rest sourced from reference TRBV11-3 and TRBJ2-3, is EAGVVQSPRYKIIEKKQPVAFWCNPISGHNTLYWYLQNLGQGPELLIRYENEEAVDDSQLPKDRFSAERLKGVDSTLKIQPAELGDSAVYLCASSLISDAQYFGPGTRLTVL.

The chain couples TRBV20-1 to TRBJ2-6; D might be TRBD1 or TRBD2, each matching 6 bases. The V end was cut by 6 bases, the J end by 2 bases, with 8 bases between. Germline-derived CDR1 and CDR2 are DFQATT and SNEGSKA (reference sequence). This CDR3 spans 13 amino acids. CDR3 sequence: CSAGGAGANVLTF. CDR3 nucleotide sequence: TGCAGTGCGGGGGGCGCTGGGGCCAACGTCCTGACTTTC.

Many counts were recorded for this clonotype. The J gene is TRBJ2-1, the V gene TRBV7-9; D perhaps matches TRBD2 (6 bases). Trimming shortened V by 4 bases and J by 0 bases, and 16 bases separated the two germline ends. The CDR3 runs to 17 residues. In germline, CDR1 is SEHNR, CDR2 FQNEAQ (reference sequence). The CDR3 protein is CASSSPGAGSSYNEQFF. In DNA form, the CDR3 reads TGTGCCAGCAGCTCCCCCGGGGCGGGGAGCTCCTACAATGAGCAGTTCTTC.

This clonotype occurred a few times. This may arise from a read error, as a much more abundant clone is one base away. The V gene is TRBV5-1, the J gene TRBJ2-7; the D call may be TRBD1 or TRBD2 (5 bases each). The CDR3 totals 14 residues. Trimming pared 3 bases from V and 7 bases from J, leaving 17 bases between. CDR1 is SGHRS and CDR2 is YFSETQ in the germline V gene. CDR3 in DNA: TGCGCCAGCAGCTGGGACGGAGATCGGGGTGAGCAGTACTTC. Its translation is CASSWDGDRGEQYF.

This clonotype appeared a few times. This chain joins TRBV20-1 and TRBJ2-5, with D perhaps matching TRBD1 or TRBD2 (5 bases each). V lost 2 bases and J lost 5, with 12 bases in between. CDR1 and CDR2 (germline): DFQATT, SNEGSKA (reference sequence). CDR3 size: 13 residues. The CDR3 here is CSARPEGRETQYF. CDR3 DNA sequence: TGCAGTGCTAGACCAGAGGGGCGGGAGACCCAGTACTTC.

As regards this clonotype: One end of the junction varies from germline; a read error may be responsible. V gene TRBV24-1 combines with J gene TRBJ2-1, with TRBD2 matching 10 bases. CDR3 size: 15 residues. Germline V gene data show CDR1 as KGHDR and CDR2 as SFDVKD. The CDR3 sequence is CAASEQGLAGDEQFF. The CDR3 nucleotides read TGTGCCGCCAGTGAACAAGGGCTAGCGGGAGATGAGCAGTTCTTC.